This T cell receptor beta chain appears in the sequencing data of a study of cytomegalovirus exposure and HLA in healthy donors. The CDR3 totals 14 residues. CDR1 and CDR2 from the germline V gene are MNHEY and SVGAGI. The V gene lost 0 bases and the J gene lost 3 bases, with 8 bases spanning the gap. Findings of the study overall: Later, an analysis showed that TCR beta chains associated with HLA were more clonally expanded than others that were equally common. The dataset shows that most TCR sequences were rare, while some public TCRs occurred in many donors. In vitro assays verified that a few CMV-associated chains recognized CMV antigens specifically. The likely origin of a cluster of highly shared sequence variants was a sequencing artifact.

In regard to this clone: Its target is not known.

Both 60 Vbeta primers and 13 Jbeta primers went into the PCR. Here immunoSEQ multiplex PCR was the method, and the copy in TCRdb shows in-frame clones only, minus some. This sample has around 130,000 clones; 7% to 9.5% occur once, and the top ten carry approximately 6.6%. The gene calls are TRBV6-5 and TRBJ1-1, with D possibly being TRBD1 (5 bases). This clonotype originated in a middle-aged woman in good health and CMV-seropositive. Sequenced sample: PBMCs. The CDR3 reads CASSYSSGDTEAFF. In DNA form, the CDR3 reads TGTGCCAGCAGTTACTCTTCGGGGGACACTGAAGCTTTCTTT.